The 10 T cell receptor beta chains given below trace back to one sample, sequenced in a study of blood T cell repertoires in COVID-19 (dated by TCRdb to about 2020). Libraries were built with the immunoSEQ multiplex PCR assay. TCRdb took this table from immuneACCESS and kept in-frame rearrangements with V and J called. Such tables lack part of the clones; where checked against another copy, unresolved V genes explain under half of the gap, and the rest is unexplained. The sample table holds 310,000 or so clones, of which about 85% were seen once. Approximately 5.3% of the sample belongs to the ten largest clones. Sample: PBMCs or T cells enriched from blood (not recorded which). These receptors were taken from a woman in her twenties or thirties who had recovered from COVID-19.

Comments on this clone: A single base separates this from a much larger clone, so it may be a read error. The genes are TRBV4-2 and TRBJ1-2; D ambiguous. From germline, CDR1 is LGHNA and CDR2 YNFKEQ. V lost 5 bases and J 2 bases, leaving 9 bases between the germline ends. The CDR3 runs 13 residues. CDR3 in DNA: TGTGCCAGCAGCTCCGACACAAACTATGGCTACACCTTC. Protein sequence: CASSSDTNYGYTF.

The chain employs TRBV18 and TRBJ2-4, with 12 nucleotides matching TRBD2. This CDR3 contains 18 residues. V was clipped by 5 bases and J by 0 bases; unmatched bases: 8. Germline CDR1 KGHSH, CDR2 LQKENI. The CDR3 DNA reads as TGTGCCAGCTCAGAACTAGCGGGGGGCTCACTAGCCAAAAACATTCAGTACTTC. Its protein product is CASSELAGGSLAKNIQYF.

The rearrangement links TRBV30 to TRBJ1-6, with a possible D match to TRBD1 (6 bases). The V gene's germline CDR1 is GTSNPN and CDR2 SVGIG (reference sequence). The CDR3 is 13 amino acids. The V gene lost 8 bases and the J gene lost 7 bases, with 15 bases spanning the gap. CDR3 DNA: TGTGCCGGTGAAACCGGACAGAATTCACCCCTCCACTTT. It is translated as CAGETGQNSPLHF.

The CDR3 is CASSTQDRGLEAFF. The CDR3 coding sequence is TGTGCCAGCAGCACCCAGGACAGGGGGCTCGAAGCTTTCTTT. The V call is TRBV5-4, the J call TRBJ1-1, with 11 bases that match TRBD1. Germline V gene lookup returns CDR1 SGHNT and CDR2 YYREEE (reference sequence). V lost 4 bases, J lost 8 bases, and 7 bases stayed unmatched. The CDR3 has 14 amino acids.

This chain links TRBV10-3 with TRBJ1-5, with D possibly matching TRBD1 (5 bases). Trimming pared 2 bases from V and 6 bases from J, leaving 8 bases between. CDR3 length: 13 amino acids. Germline V gene lookup returns CDR1 ENHRY and CDR2 SYGVKD. This CDR3 is CAISEDRLQPQHF. CDR3 coding DNA: TGTGCCATCAGTGAGGACAGACTTCAGCCCCAGCATTTT.

As DNA, the CDR3 is TGTGCCAGCAGTTACCTCCAGGGGAATTCACCCCTCCACTTT. Translating gives CASSYLQGNSPLHF. The chain has TRBV6-5 and TRBJ1-6; a possible D gene is TRBD1 (6 bases). CDR1 and CDR2 (germline): MNHEY, SVGAGI. The germline V and J ends were trimmed by 2 bases and 7 bases, with 9 bases remaining between them. This CDR3 has 14 residues.

The rearrangement joins TRBV19 to TRBJ1-2; 7 bases match TRBD1. CDR3 length: 15 amino acids. Germline CDR1 and CDR2: LNHDA and SQIVND (reference sequence). The trim removed 5 bases at V and 4 bases at J, leaving 10 bases unmatched. As DNA, the CDR3 is TGTGCCAGTAGTCCCCAATCGACAGGGCTCTATGGCTACACCTTC. It specifies CASSPQSTGLYGYTF.

The CDR3 coding sequence is TGTGCCAGCAGCTCCGGACAGGGGGCTGAAAAACTGTTTTTT. Translation: CASSSGQGAEKLFF. The gene calls are TRBV5-4 and TRBJ1-4; 11 positions match TRBD1. Per germline, CDR1 SGHNT and CDR2 YYREEE (reference sequence). There are 14 residues in the CDR3. V gave up 3 bases and J gave up 7 bases; unmatched junction bases: 2.

This clone was detected a few times. The gene calls are TRBV15 and TRBJ1-1, with D possibly TRBD1 on 6 matching bases. V was shortened by 3 bases and J by 6 bases, with 14 bases between the two germline ends. Germline V gene lookup returns CDR1 LNHNV and CDR2 YYDKDF (reference sequence). The length of the CDR3 is 14 residues. The CDR3, as DNA: TGTGCCACCAGCAGGATTCCAGGGGTTCCTGAAGCTTTCTTT. Amino acid sequence: CATSRIPGVPEAFF.

This sequence joins TRBV7-2 and TRBJ2-1; the match to TRBD2 covers 8 bases. This CDR3 is built from 14 residues. Looked up from germline, CDR1 is SGHTA and CDR2 is FQGNSA. V shed 3 bases, J shed 8 bases, and the junction held 6 bases outside the gene matches. The CDR3 nucleotides read TGTGCCAGCAGCTTCGGGGGGGCCGGCGATGAGCAGTTCTTC. Amino acids: CASSFGGAGDEQFF.